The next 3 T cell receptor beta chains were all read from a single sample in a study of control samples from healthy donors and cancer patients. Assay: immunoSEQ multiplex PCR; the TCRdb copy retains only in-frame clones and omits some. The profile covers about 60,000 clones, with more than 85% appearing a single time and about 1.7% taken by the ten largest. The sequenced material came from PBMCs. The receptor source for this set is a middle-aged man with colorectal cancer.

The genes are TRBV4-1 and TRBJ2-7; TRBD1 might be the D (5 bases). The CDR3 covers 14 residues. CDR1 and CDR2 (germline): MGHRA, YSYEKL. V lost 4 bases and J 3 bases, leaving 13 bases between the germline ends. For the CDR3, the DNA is TGCGCCAGCAGCCTTGTGGTAACAGGCTACGAGCAGTACTTC. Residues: CASSLVVTGYEQYF.

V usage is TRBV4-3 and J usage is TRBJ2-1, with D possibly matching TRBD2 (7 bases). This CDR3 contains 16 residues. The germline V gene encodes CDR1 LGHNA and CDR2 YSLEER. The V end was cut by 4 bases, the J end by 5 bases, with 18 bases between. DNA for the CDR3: TGCGCCAGCAGCCGAATACGGGGGGCCCTAAACAATGAGCAGTTCTTC. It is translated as CASSRIRGALNNEQFF.

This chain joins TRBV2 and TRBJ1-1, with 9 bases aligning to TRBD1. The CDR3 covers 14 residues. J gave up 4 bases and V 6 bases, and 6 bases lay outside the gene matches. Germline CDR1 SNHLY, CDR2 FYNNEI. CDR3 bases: TGTGCCAGCAGCCGGACAGGGGTGAGCACTGAAGCTTTCTTT. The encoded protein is CASSRTGVSTEAFF.